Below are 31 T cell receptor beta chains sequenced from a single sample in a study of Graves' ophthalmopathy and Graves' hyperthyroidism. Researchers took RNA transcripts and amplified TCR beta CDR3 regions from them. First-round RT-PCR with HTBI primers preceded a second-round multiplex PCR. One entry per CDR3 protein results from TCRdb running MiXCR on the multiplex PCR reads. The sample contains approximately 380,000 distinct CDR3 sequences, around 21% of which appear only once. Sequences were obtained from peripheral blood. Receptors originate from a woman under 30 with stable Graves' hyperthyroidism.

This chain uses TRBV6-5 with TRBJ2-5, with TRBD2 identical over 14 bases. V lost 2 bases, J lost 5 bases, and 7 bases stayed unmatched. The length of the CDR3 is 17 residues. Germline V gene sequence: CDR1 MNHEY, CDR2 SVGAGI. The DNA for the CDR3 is TGTGCCAGCAGTTACGGCCGACTAGCGGGAGGGAGGGAGACCCAGTACTTC. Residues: CASSYGRLAGGRETQYF.

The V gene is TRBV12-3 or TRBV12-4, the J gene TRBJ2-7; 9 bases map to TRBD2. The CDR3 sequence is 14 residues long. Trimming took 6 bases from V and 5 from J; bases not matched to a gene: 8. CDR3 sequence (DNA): TGTGCCAGCAGCATTAGCGGGAGTAGGCACGAGCAGTACTTC. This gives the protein CASSISGSRHEQYF.

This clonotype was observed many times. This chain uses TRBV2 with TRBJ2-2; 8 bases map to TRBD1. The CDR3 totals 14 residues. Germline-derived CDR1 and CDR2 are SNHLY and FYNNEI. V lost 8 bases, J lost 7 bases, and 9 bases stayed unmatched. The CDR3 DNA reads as TGTGCCAGCTCGCTGCCAGGGGGCATCGGGGAGCTGTTTTTT. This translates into CASSLPGGIGELFF.

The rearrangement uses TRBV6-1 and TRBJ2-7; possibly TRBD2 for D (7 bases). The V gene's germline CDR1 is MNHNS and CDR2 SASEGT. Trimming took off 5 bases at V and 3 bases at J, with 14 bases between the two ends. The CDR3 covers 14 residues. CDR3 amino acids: CASSTGGTSYEQYF. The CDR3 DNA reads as TGTGCCAGCAGTACCGGGGGGACAAGCTACGAGCAGTACTTC.

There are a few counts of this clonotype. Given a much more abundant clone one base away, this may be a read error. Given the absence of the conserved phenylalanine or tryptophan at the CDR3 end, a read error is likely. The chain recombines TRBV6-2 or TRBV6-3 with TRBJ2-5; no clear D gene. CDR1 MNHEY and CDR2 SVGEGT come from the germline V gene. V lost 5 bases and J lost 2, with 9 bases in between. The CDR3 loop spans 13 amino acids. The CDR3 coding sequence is TGTGCCAGCAGTCGACTGTCTCAAGAGACCCAGTACCTC. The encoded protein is CASSRLSQETQYL.

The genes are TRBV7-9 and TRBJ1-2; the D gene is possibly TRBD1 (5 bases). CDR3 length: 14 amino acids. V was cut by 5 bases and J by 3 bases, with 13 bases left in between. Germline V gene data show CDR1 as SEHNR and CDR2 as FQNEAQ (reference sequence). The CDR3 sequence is CASSRFQGDYGYTF. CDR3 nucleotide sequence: TGTGCCAGCAGCCGATTTCAAGGGGACTATGGCTACACCTTC.

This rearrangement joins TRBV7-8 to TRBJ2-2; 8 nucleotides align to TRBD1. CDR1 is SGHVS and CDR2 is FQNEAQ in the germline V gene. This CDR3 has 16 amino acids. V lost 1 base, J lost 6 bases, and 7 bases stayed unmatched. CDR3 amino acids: CASSLGTGSLSGELFF. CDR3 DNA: TGTGCCAGCAGCTTAGGGACAGGGTCCCTGTCCGGGGAGCTGTTTTTT.

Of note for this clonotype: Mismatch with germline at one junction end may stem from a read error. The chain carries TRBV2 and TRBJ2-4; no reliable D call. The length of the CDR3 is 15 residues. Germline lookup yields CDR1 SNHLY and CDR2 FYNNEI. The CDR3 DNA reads TGTGCCAGCAGTGATCACGGATTAGCCAAAAACATTAAGTACTTC. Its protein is CASSDHGLAKNIKYF.

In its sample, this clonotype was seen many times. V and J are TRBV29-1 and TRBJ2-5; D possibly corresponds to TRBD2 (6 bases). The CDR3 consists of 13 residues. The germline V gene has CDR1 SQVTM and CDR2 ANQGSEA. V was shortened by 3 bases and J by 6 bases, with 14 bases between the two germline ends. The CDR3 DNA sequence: TGCAGCGTTGAGGAGGGGCGCGGGCAGACCCAGTACTTC. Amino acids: CSVEEGRGQTQYF.

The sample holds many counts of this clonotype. CDR3 sequence (DNA): TGCGCCAGCAGAGTCTTACAGGGTGGTAATTCACCCCTCCACTTT. This sequence encodes CASRVLQGGNSPLHF. The gene calls are TRBV5-1 and TRBJ1-6; perhaps TRBD1 as D (6 bases). There are 15 residues in the CDR3. V was clipped by 5 bases and J by 6 bases, with 15 bases between them. Germline-derived CDR1 and CDR2 are SGHRS and YFSETQ.

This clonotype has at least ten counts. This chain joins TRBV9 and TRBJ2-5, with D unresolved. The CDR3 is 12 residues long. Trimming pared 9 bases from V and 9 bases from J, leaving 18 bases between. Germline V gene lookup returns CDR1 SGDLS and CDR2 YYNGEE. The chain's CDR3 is CANLHGPLSQYF. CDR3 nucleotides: TGTGCCAACTTACACGGCCCTTTGTCCCAGTACTTC. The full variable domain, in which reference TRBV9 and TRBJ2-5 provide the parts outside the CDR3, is DSGVTQTPKHLITATGQRVTLRCSPRSGDLSVYWYQQSLDQGLQFLIQYYNGEERAKGNILERFSAQQFPDLHSELNLSSLELGDSALYFCANLHGPLSQYFGPGTRLLVL.

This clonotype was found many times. The CDR3 coding sequence is TGTGCCAGCTCACCACCGTCGCAGGGGGTGAATTCACCCCTCCACTTT. This gives the protein CASSPPSQGVNSPLHF. The chain recombines TRBV18 with TRBJ1-6; TRBD1 matches at 7 bases. This CDR3 has 16 amino acids. The germline V gene encodes CDR1 KGHSH and CDR2 LQKENI. Unmatched junction bases numbered 6, after V lost 0 bases and J lost 7 bases.

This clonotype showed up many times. This CDR3 is CASSYRDVNSPLHF. For the CDR3, the DNA is TGTGCCAGCAGTTACCGGGACGTAAATTCACCCCTCCACTTT. The chain carries TRBV6-5 and TRBJ1-6, with a weak D call TRBD1 (5 bases). The CDR3 length is 14 residues. Germline V gene lookup returns CDR1 MNHEY and CDR2 SVGAGI. Deletions cut 2 bases from V and 7 bases from J, with 9 bases between.

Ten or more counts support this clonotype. The CDR3 DNA reads TGTGCCAGCGATCCGGGGGGCGTCCAAGAGACCCAGTACTTC. Amino acids: CASDPGGVQETQYF. The chain carries TRBV25-1 and TRBJ2-5, with D tentatively TRBD2 (7 bases). Trimming cost V 8 bases and J 1 base, with 14 bases left between them. Per the germline V gene, CDR1 is MGHDK and CDR2 is SYGVNS. The CDR3 extends over 14 amino acids.

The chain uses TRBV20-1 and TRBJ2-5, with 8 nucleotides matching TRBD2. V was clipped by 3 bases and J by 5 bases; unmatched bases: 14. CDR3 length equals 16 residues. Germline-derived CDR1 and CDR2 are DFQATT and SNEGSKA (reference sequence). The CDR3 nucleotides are TGCAGTGCTAGGATTCCGGGACTAGAGACGGCGGAGACCCAGTACTTC. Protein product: CSARIPGLETAETQYF.

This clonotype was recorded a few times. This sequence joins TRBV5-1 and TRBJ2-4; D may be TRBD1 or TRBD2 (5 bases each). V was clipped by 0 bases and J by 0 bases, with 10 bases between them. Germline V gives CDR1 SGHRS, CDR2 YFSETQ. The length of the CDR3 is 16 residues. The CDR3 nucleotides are TGCGCCAGCAGCTTGGGGGACCAACTAGCCAAAAACATTCAGTACTTC. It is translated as CASSLGDQLAKNIQYF.

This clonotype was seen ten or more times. This CDR3 is CASSGQWARLAGGRREQYF. CDR3 bases: TGTGCCAGCAGTGGCCAGTGGGCGCGGCTTGCGGGAGGGCGTCGAGAGCAGTACTTC. This chain links TRBV28 with TRBJ2-7; TRBD2 matches at 9 bases. The germline CDR1 and CDR2 sequences are MDHEN and SYDVKM. This CDR3 comprises 19 residues. V was clipped by 5 bases and J by 7 bases; unmatched bases: 24.

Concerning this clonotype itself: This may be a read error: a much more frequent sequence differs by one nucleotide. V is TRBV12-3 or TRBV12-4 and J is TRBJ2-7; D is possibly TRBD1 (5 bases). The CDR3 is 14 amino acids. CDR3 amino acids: CASSFLDRIYEQCF. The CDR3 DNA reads TGTGCCAGCAGTTTCCTTGACAGAATCTACGAGCAGTGCTTC.

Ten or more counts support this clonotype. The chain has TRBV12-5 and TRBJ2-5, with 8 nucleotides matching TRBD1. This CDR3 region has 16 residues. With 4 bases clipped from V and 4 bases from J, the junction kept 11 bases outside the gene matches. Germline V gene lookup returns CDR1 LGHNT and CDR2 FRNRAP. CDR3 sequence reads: CASGSNPGGPGETQYF. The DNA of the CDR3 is TGTGCTAGTGGTTCCAACCCAGGGGGCCCGGGAGAGACCCAGTACTTC.

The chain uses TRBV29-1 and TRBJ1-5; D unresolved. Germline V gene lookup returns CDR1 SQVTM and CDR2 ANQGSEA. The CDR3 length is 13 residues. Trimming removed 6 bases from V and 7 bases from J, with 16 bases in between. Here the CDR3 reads CSVPREPRQPQHF. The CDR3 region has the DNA TGCAGCGTCCCCCGAGAGCCGCGGCAGCCCCAGCATTTT.

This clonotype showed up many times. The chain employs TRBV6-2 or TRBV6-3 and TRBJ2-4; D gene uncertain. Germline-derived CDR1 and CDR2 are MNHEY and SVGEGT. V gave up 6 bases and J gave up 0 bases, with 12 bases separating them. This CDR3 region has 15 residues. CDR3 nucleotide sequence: TGTGCCAGCAGCACCAGATCTCTAGCCAAAAACATTCAGTACTTC. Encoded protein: CASSTRSLAKNIQYF.

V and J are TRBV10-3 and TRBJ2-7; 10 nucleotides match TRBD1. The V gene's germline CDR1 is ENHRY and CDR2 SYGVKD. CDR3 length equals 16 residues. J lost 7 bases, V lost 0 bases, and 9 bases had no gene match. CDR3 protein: CAISESSWDRGGEQYF. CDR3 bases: TGTGCCATCAGTGAGTCCTCATGGGACAGGGGAGGTGAGCAGTACTTC.

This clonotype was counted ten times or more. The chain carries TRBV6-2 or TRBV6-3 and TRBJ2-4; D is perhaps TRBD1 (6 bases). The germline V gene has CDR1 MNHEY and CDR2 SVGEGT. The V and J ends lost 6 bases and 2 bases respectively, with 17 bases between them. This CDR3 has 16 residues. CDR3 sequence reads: CASSLRTVRSKNIQYF. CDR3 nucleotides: TGTGCCAGCAGCCTCCGGACAGTACGTTCCAAAAACATTCAGTACTTC.

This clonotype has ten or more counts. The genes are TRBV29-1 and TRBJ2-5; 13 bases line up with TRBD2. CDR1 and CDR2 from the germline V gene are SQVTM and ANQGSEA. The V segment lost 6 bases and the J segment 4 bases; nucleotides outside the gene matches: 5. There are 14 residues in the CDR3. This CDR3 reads CSVTSGGQPETQYF. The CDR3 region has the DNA TGCAGCGTGACTAGCGGGGGGCAACCAGAGACCCAGTACTTC.

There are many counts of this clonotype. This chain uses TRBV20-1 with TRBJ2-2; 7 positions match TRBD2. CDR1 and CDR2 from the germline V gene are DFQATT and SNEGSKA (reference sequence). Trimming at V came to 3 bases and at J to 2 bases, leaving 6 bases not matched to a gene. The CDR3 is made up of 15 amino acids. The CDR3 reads CSASPSGTNTGELFF. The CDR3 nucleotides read TGCAGTGCTAGTCCTAGCGGAACAAACACCGGGGAGCTGTTTTTT.

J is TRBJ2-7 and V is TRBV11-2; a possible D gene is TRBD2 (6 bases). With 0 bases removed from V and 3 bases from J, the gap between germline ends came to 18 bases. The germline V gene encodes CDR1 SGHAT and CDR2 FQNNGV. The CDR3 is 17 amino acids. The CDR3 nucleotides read TGTGCCAGCAGCTTAGAATCCGGGGGACGGGGCTACTACGAGCAGTACTTC. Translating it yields CASSLESGGRGYYEQYF.

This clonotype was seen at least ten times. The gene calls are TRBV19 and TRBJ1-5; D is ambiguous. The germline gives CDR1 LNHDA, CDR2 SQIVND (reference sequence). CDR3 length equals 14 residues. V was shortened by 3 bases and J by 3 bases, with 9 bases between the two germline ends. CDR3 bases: TGTGCCAGTAGTATGGGCGAGGACAATCAGCCCCAGCATTTT. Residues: CASSMGEDNQPQHF.

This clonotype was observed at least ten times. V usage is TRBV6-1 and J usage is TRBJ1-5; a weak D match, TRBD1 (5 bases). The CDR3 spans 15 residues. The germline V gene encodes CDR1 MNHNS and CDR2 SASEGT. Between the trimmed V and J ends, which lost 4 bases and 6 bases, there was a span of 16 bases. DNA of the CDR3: TGTGCCAGCAGTGTTGGCAGGGTGGCGGGTCAGCCCCAGCATTTT. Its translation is CASSVGRVAGQPQHF.

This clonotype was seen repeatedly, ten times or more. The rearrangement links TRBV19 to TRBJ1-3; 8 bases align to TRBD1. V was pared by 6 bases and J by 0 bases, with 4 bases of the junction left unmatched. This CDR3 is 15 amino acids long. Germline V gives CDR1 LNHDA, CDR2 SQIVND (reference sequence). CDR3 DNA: TGTGCCAGTAGCCGGGACAGGAACTCTGGAAACACCATATATTTT. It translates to CASSRDRNSGNTIYF.

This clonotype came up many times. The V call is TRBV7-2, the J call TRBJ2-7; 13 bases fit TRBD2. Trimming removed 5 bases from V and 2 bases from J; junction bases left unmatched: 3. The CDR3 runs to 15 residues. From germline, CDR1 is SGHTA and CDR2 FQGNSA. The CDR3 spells CASSQLAGGTYEQYF. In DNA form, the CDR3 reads TGTGCCAGCAGCCAACTAGCGGGAGGGACCTACGAGCAGTACTTC.

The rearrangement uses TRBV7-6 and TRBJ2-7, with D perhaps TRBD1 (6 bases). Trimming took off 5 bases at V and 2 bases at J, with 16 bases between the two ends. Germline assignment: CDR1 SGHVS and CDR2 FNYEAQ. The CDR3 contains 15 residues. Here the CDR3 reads CASSNVIRGTYEQYF. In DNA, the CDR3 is TGTGCCAGCAGCAACGTCATTAGGGGGACCTACGAGCAGTACTTC.